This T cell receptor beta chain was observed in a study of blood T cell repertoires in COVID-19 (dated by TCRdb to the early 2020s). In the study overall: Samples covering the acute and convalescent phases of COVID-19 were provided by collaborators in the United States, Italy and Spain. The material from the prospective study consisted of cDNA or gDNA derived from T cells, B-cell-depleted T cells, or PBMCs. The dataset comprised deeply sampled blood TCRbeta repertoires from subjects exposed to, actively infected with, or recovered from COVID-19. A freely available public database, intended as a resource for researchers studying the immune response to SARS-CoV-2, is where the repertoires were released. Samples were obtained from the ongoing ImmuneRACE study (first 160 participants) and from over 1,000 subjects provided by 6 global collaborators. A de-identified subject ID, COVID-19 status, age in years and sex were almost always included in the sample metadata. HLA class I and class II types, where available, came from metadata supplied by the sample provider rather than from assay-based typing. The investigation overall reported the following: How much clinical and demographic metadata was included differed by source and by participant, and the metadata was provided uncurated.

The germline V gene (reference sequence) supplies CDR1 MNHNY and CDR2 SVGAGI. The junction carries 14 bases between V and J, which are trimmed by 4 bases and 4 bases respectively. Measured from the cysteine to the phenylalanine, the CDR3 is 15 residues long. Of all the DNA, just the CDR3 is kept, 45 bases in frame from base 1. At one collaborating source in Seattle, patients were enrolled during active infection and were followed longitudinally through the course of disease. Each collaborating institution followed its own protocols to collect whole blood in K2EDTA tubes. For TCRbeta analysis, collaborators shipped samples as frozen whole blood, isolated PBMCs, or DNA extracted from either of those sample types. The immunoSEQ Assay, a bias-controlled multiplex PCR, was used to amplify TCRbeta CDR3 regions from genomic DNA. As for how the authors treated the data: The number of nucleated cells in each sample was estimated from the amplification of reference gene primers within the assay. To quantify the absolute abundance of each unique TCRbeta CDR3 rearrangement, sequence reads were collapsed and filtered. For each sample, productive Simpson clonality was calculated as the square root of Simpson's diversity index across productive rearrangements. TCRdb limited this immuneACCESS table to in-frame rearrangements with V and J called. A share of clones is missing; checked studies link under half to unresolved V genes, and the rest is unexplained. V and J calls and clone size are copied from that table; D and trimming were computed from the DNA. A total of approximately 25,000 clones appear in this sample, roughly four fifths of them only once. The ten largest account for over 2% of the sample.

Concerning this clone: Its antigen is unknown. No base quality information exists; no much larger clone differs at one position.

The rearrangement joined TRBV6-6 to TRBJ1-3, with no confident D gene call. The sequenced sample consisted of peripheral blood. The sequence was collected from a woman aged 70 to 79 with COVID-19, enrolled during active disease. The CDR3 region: CASSSGSLRGNTIYF. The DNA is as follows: TGTGCCAGCAGTTCCGGTTCCCTGAGGGGAAACACCATATATTTT.